The 10 T cell receptor beta chains presented below share a single source sample, sequenced in a study of blood T cell repertoires in COVID-19. Profiled with immunoSEQ multiplex PCR; TCRdb holds only in-frame clones, not every one. The sample has about 230,000 clones; roughly 88% are singletons. The sequenced sample was PBMCs or T cells enriched from blood (not recorded which). The source of these receptors is a woman aged 40 to 50 with acute COVID-19.

This clone appeared a few times. The gene calls are TRBV10-3 and TRBJ1-4; D possibly corresponds to TRBD1 (5 bases). The germline V gene has CDR1 ENHRY and CDR2 SYGVKD. The CDR3 length is 15 residues. The V end lost 4 bases, the J end lost 5 bases, and 14 bases lay between the germline ends. The CDR3 here is CAISGSGTTNEKLFF. DNA for the CDR3: TGTGCCATCAGTGGGTCCGGGACTACCAATGAAAAACTGTTTTTT.

V and J are TRBV6-5 and TRBJ2-7; possible D gene TRBD2, 5 bases. Per the germline V gene, CDR1 is MNHEY and CDR2 is SVGAGI. Trimming removed 0 bases from V and 4 bases from J, with 13 bases in between. The CDR3 has 15 residues. CDR3 amino acids: CASSYSGSSAYEQYF. CDR3 nucleotides: TGTGCCAGCAGTTACTCAGGGAGCAGTGCGTACGAGCAGTACTTC.

J is TRBJ1-2 and V is TRBV5-6; D may be TRBD1 (6 bases). V lost 0 bases to trimming and J lost 4 bases, with 16 bases between them. There are 16 residues in the CDR3. CDR1 and CDR2 from the germline V gene are SGHDT and YYEEEE. CDR3 residues: CASSLGLAGGGYGYTF. CDR3 in DNA: TGTGCCAGCAGCTTGGGACTTGCGGGGGGCGGCTATGGCTACACCTTC.

The genes are TRBV29-1 and TRBJ1-2; 7 nucleotides line up with TRBD1. The CDR3 length is 11 residues. V lost 5 bases to trimming and J lost 8 bases; unmatched junction nucleotides: 5. Germline V CDR1 and CDR2: SQVTM, ANQGSEA. DNA for the CDR3: TGCAGCGTTCACAGGGGTGGAGGCTACACCTTC. It encodes CSVHRGGGYTF.

The rearrangement joins TRBV19 to TRBJ1-2; weak D call: TRBD1 (5 bases). This CDR3 comprises 13 residues. Germline V gives CDR1 LNHDA, CDR2 SQIVND (reference sequence). The ends were cut back, 5 bases at V and 7 bases at J, with 14 bases in the middle. CDR3 DNA: TGTGCCAGTAGTCTCCGGGGGGGTGCTGGCTACACCTTC. Translating it yields CASSLRGGAGYTF.

This clone was picked up one time. The chain has TRBV12-3 or TRBV12-4 and TRBJ2-7; tentative D call: TRBD1 (5 bases). Trimming took 5 bases from V and 2 from J, leaving 10 bases between them. This CDR3 comprises 13 residues. The CDR3 loop is CASSLQDTYEQYV. The CDR3 DNA follows: TGTGCCAGCAGTCTACAGGACACCTACGAGCAGTACGTC.

The chain combines TRBV19 with TRBJ2-2; the match to TRBD1 covers 9 bases. The CDR3 covers 17 residues. V dropped 7 bases and J dropped 3; count of bases not matched to a gene: 12. CDR1 is LNHDA and CDR2 is SQIVND in the germline V gene (reference sequence). The CDR3 loop is CASTSLDRGGYTGELFF. CDR3 nucleotide sequence: TGTGCCAGTACCTCATTGGACAGGGGTGGGTACACCGGGGAGCTGTTTTTT.

The DNA for the CDR3 is TGTGCCAGCAGCCCACTCACAGGGGCGATGGGTAACACCGGGGAGCTGTTTTTT. Translated: CASSPLTGAMGNTGELFF. This chain links TRBV9 with TRBJ2-2; TRBD1 agrees at 7 bases. This CDR3 region has 18 residues. The germline CDR1 and CDR2 sequences are SGDLS and YYNGEE. V shed 4 bases and J 2 bases; nucleotides not matched to a gene: 14.

This clone was counted once. This chain joins TRBV9 and TRBJ1-6; D perhaps matches TRBD1 (6 bases). The CDR3 loop spans 17 amino acids. CDR1 and CDR2 (germline): SGDLS, YYNGEE. The V and J ends lost 4 bases and 2 bases respectively, with 16 bases between them. CDR3 protein: CASSPDVGTTYNSPLHF. In DNA form, the CDR3 reads TGTGCCAGCAGCCCAGATGTCGGGACAACCTATAATTCACCCCTCCACTTT.

This clone is medium-sized in the sample. J is TRBJ1-1 and V is TRBV4-3, with no clear D. Germline assignment: CDR1 LGHNA and CDR2 YSLEER. V lost 0 bases to trimming and J lost 5 bases, with 19 bases between them. The CDR3 length is 17 residues. CDR3: CASSQEWSPGKNTEAFF. As DNA, the CDR3 is TGCGCCAGCAGCCAAGAGTGGTCCCCCGGGAAAAATACTGAAGCTTTCTTT.